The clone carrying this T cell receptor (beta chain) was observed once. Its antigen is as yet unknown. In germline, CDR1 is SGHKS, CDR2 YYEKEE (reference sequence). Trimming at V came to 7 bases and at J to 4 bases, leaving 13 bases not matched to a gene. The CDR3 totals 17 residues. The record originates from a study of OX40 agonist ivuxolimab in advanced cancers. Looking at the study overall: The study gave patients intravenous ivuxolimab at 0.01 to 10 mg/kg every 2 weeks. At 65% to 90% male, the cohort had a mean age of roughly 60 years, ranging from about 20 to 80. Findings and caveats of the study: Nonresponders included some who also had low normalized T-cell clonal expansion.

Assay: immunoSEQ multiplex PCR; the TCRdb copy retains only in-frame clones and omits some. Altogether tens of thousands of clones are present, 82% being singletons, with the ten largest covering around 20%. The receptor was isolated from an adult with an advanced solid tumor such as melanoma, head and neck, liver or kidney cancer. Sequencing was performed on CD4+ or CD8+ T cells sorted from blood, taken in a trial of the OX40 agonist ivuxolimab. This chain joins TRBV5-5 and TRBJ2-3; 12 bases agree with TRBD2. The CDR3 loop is CASALAGGPGPPDTQYF. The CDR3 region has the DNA TGTGCCAGCGCTCTAGCGGGAGGGCCGGGCCCCCCAGATACGCAGTATTTT.